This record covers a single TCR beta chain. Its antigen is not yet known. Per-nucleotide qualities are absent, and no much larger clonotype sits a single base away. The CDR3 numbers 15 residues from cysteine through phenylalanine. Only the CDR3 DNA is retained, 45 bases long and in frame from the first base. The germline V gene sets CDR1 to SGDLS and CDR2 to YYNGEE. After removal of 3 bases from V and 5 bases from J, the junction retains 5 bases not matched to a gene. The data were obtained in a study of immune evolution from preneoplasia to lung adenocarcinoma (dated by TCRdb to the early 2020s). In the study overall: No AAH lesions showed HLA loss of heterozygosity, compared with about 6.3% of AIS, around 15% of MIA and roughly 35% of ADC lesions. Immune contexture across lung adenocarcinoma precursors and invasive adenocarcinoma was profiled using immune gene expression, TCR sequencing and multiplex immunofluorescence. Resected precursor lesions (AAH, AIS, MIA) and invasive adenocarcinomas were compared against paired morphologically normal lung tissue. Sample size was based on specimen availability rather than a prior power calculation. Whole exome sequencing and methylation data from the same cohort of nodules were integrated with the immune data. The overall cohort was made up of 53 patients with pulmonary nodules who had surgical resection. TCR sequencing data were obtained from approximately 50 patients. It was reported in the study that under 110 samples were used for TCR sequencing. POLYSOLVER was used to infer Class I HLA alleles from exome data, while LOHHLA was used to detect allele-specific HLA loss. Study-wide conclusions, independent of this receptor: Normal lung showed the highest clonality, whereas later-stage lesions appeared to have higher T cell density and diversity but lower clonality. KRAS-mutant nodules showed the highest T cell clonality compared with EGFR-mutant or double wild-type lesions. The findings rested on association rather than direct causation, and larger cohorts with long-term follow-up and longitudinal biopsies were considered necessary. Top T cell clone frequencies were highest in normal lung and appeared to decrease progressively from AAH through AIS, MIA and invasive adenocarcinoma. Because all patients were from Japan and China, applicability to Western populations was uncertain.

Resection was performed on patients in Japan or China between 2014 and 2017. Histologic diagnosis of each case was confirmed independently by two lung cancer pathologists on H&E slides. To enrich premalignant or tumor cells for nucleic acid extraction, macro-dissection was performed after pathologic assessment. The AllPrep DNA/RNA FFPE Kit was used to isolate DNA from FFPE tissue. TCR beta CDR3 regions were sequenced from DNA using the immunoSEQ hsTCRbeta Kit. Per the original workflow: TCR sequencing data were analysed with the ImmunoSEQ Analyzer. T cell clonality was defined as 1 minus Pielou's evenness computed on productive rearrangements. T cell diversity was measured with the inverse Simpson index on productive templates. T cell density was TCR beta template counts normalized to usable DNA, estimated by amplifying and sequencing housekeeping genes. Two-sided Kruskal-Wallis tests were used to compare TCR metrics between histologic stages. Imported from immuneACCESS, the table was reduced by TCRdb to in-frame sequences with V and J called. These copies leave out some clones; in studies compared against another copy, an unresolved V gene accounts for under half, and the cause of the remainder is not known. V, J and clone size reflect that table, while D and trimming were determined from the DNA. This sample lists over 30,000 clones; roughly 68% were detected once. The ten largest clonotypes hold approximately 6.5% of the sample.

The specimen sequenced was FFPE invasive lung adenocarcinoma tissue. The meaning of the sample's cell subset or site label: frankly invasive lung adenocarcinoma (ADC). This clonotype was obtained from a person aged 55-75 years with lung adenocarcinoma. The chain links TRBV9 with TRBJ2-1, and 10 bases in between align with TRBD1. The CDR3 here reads CASSAGQGKDNEQFF. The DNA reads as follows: TGTGCCAGCAGCGCGGGACAGGGGAAAGACAATGAGCAGTTCTTC.